This T cell receptor (beta chain) was recorded in a study of shared clonotypes between healthy human individuals. Some clones are missing from TCRdb's copy, which holds only in-frame ones; the method was immunoSEQ multiplex PCR. The sample lists 550,000 to 800,000 clones, approximately 74% occurring once. Subsets obtained from CD4+ cells comprised CD45RA+ naive and CD45RA-negative memory cells. The TCR sequence derives from a woman aged 25-40 years in good health. Sequenced input: memory CD4+ T cells sorted from blood. Subset reported: CD45RA-negative fraction.

CDR3 nucleotide sequence: TGTGCCAGCAGTCCGTACAATGAGCAGTTCTTC. Protein sequence: CASSPYNEQFF. The V gene is TRBV27, the J gene TRBJ2-1; D gene unclear. Looked up from germline, CDR1 is MNHEY and CDR2 is SMNVEV (reference sequence). Trimming took 5 bases from V and 4 from J, leaving 3 bases between them. The CDR3 runs to 11 residues.